This T cell receptor beta chain was captured by sequencing in a study of monozygotic twins with inflammatory bowel disease. Overall study results and limits: Differences in immunosuppressive treatment may have been a source of added variability in patient repertoires.

To note about this clonotype: The antigen is undetermined.

The germline gives CDR1 SGHRS, CDR2 YFSETQ. The CDR3 loop spans 16 amino acids. cDNA was made in eight separate reactions per sample. One entry per CDR3 protein, without DNA, is what TCRdb gives after re-calling the 5' RACE reads. The sample holds roughly 150,000 distinct CDR3 sequences. The chain has TRBV5-1 and TRBJ1-1; without DNA, the TCRdb call of TRBD1 cannot be checked. The source is a human donor with ulcerative colitis or Crohn's disease, or a healthy co-twin of an affected twin (not recorded which). The sequencing input was blood. The CDR3: CASSLIATGRNTEAFF.